The 32 T cell receptor beta chains below all came from one sample that was sequenced in a study of blood T cell repertoires in COVID-19. Assay used: immunoSEQ multiplex PCR; TCRdb lists only in-frame clones, some missing. In the table there are some 120,000 clones, more than 75% of which are singletons. The specimen sequenced was peripheral blood. The receptors originated from a man in his fifties with active COVID-19.

This chain connects TRBV19 to TRBJ1-2, with 9 nucleotides matching TRBD1. V lost 8 bases to trimming and J lost 8 bases; unmatched junction nucleotides: 9. The CDR3 sequence is 13 residues long. Germline V gene data show CDR1 as LNHDA and CDR2 as SQIVND (reference sequence). This chain's CDR3 is CASRGQGRAGYTF. The CDR3 region has the DNA TGTGCCAGTCGGGGACAGGGCCGCGCAGGCTACACCTTC.

The V and J genes are TRBV7-2 and TRBJ2-7, with D tentatively TRBD2 (6 bases). The V gene lost 1 base and the J gene lost 0 bases, with 7 bases spanning the gap. Germline CDR1 SGHTA, CDR2 FQGNSA. This CDR3 has 14 amino acids. CDR3 bases: TGTGCCAGCAGCTTAGGGACTATCTCCTACGAGCAGTACTTC. Its translation: CASSLGTISYEQYF. Full variable domain (outside the CDR3, taken from reference TRBV7-2 and TRBJ2-7): GAGVSQSPSNKVTEKGKDVELRCDPISGHTALYWYRQSLGQGLEFLIYFQGNSAPDKSGLPSDRFSAERTGGSVSTLTIQRTQQEDSAVYLCASSLGTISYEQYFGPGTRLTVT.

This clone was detected only once. J is TRBJ1-2 and V is TRBV12-3 or TRBV12-4; 7 bases line up with TRBD1. Trimming at V came to 7 bases and at J to 7 bases, leaving 9 bases not matched to a gene. CDR3 length: 13 amino acids. The CDR3 is CASTKGAGFGYTF. The CDR3 DNA is TGTGCCAGCACTAAGGGGGCAGGGTTTGGCTACACCTTC.

This clone was seen a few times. This rearrangement joins TRBV19 to TRBJ2-5, with TRBD2 matching over 10 bases. This CDR3 has 15 amino acids. CDR1 is LNHDA and CDR2 is SQIVND in the germline V gene (reference sequence). Trimming at V came to 5 bases and at J to 7 bases, leaving 10 bases not matched to a gene. The CDR3 nucleotides are TGTGCCAGTAGTCACAGCGGGGGGGGTCTCGCGACCCAGTACTTC. Encoded protein: CASSHSGGGLATQYF. The variable domain in full, with the rest retrieved from reference TRBV19 and TRBJ2-5, is DGGITQSPKYLFRKEGQNVTLSCEQNLNHDAMYWYRQDPGQGLRLIYYSQIVNDFQKGDIAEGYSVSREKKESFPLTVTSAQKNPTAFYLCASSHSGGGLATQYFGPGTRLLVL.

The table lists this clone with a few counts. CDR3 sequence: CASSELGGRTGNTIYF. In DNA form, the CDR3 reads TGTGCCAGCAGTGAATTAGGGGGACGAACTGGAAACACCATATATTTT. V usage is TRBV6-1 and J usage is TRBJ1-3, with D possibly being TRBD1 (6 bases). The length of the CDR3 is 16 residues. Germline V gene lookup returns CDR1 MNHNS and CDR2 SASEGT. V lost 2 bases to trimming and J lost 2 bases, with 13 bases between them.

J is TRBJ1-2 and V is TRBV27, with 7 positions matching TRBD1. Losses at the gene ends were 6 bases for V and 13 bases for J; bases not matched to a gene: 11. The CDR3 length is 12 residues. Germline CDR1 reads MNHEY; CDR2 reads SMNVEV (reference sequence). The CDR3 DNA sequence: TGTGCCAGCAGCCCCCCACAGGGGAGGCTCACCTTC. This gives the protein CASSPPQGRLTF.

The genes are TRBV2 and TRBJ2-7, with a tentative D call TRBD2 (6 bases). The ends were cut back, 4 bases at V and 4 bases at J, with 20 bases in the middle. The CDR3 covers 16 residues. Germline-derived CDR1 and CDR2 are SNHLY and FYNNEI. CDR3 DNA: TGTGCCAGCAGTGTGATGGACCGGAGGGGCTTTTACGAGCAGTACGTC. Translated: CASSVMDRRGFYEQYV.

The chain couples TRBV21-1 to TRBJ2-3; TRBD2 is the table's D call, not checked against the DNA. TRBV21-1 is a recognized pseudogene. The CDR3 has 15 residues. For the CDR3, the DNA is TGTGCCAGCAACCCACTAGCGGTGGAGACAGATACGCAGTATTTT. Amino acids: CASNPLAVETDTQYF.

V gene TRBV7-9 combines with J gene TRBJ2-1; tentatively, D is TRBD1 (6 bases). The CDR3 is made up of 17 amino acids. Trimming pared 5 bases from V and 7 bases from J, leaving 24 bases between. Germline CDR1 is SEHNR and CDR2 is FQNEAQ (reference sequence). The CDR3 bases are TGTGCCAGCAGCCCTAGGCCGCAGGGGCCGACAGCGAATGAGCAGTTCTTC. Translation gives CASSPRPQGPTANEQFF. Full variable domain (remainder filled in from reference TRBV7-9 and TRBJ2-1): DTGVSQNPRHKITKRGQNVTFRCDPISEHNRLYWYRQTLGQGPEFLTYFQNEAQLEKSRLLSDRFSAERPKGSFSTLEIQRTEQGDSAMYLCASSPRPQGPTANEQFFGPGTRLTVL.

V gene TRBV4-1 combines with J gene TRBJ1-1; TRBD1 is a possible D gene (5 bases). There are 15 residues in the CDR3. Trimming took 0 bases from V and 1 from J, leaving 9 bases between them. The germline gives CDR1 MGHRA, CDR2 YSYEKL. CDR3 sequence reads: CASSQERQSNTEAFF. DNA for the CDR3: TGCGCCAGCAGCCAAGAAAGACAGTCGAACACTGAAGCTTTCTTT.

The gene calls are TRBV5-5 and TRBJ2-3; D is ambiguous. Per the germline V gene, CDR1 is SGHKS and CDR2 is YYEKEE (reference sequence). Trimming removed 1 base at V and 0 bases at J, with 9 bases between. The CDR3 spans 15 residues. The DNA for the CDR3 is TGTGCCAGCAGCTTGAGTAGCTTAAGCACAGATACGCAGTATTTT. It translates to CASSLSSLSTDTQYF.

This clone was seen once. The chain combines TRBV29-1 with TRBJ2-1, with TRBD2 matching 10 bases. The CDR3 extends over 16 amino acids. Germline CDR1 and CDR2: SQVTM and ANQGSEA. With V trimmed by 4 bases and J by 9 bases, 15 bases remained unmatched. The CDR3 here is CSVVRATSGYRGEQFF. The CDR3 region has the DNA TGCAGCGTTGTACGAGCGACTAGCGGGTATCGGGGTGAGCAGTTCTTC.

The chain carries TRBV2 and TRBJ1-1; tentatively, D is TRBD1 (5 bases). V was pared by 7 bases and J by 1 base, with 10 bases between. The germline V gene encodes CDR1 SNHLY and CDR2 FYNNEI. This CDR3 spans 13 amino acids. The CDR3 loop is CASTAGSNTEAFF. CDR3 bases: TGTGCCAGCACAGCAGGGTCGAACACTGAAGCTTTCTTT.

This chain joins TRBV5-1 and TRBJ2-3, with 9 bases fitting TRBD2. V lost 7 bases to trimming and J lost 5 bases; unmatched junction nucleotides: 8. CDR1 SGHRS and CDR2 YFSETQ come from the germline V gene. This CDR3 contains 14 residues. CDR3 nucleotide sequence: TGCGCCAGCTGGGCGGGAGGGCAGGAAGATACGCAGTATTTT. Its translation is CASWAGGQEDTQYF. The full variable domain, its missing parts supplied by reference TRBV5-1 and TRBJ2-3, is KAGVTQTPRYLIKTRGQQVTLSCSPISGHRSVSWYQQTPGQGLQFLFEYFSETQRNKGNFPGRFSGRQFSNSRSEMNVSTLELGDSALYLCASWAGGQEDTQYFGPGTRLTVL.

The V and J genes are TRBV5-4 and TRBJ2-3; possibly TRBD2 for D (5 bases). The V end lost 3 bases, the J end lost 4 bases, and 9 bases lay between the germline ends. This CDR3 spans 13 amino acids. CDR1 and CDR2 from the germline V gene are SGHNT and YYREEE (reference sequence). DNA of the CDR3: TGTGCCAGCAGCTCCAGCGGCGCAGATACGCAGTATTTT. Residues: CASSSSGADTQYF. The complete variable domain, with remaining parts taken from reference TRBV5-4 and TRBJ2-3, reads ETGVTQSPTHLIKTRGQQVTLRCSSQSGHNTVSWYQQALGQGPQFIFQYYREEENGRGNFPPRFSGLQFPNYSSELNVNALELDDSALYLCASSSSGADTQYFGPGTRLTVL.

The chain joins TRBV19 to TRBJ1-2, with a weak D call TRBD1 (6 bases). Germline CDR1 LNHDA, CDR2 SQIVND (reference sequence). CDR3 length: 15 residues. Trimming stripped 7 bases from V and 7 bases from J, with 22 bases between. CDR3 sequence: CASKNTQGFSSGYTF. The CDR3 coding sequence is TGTGCCAGTAAAAATACACAGGGTTTTTCTTCTGGCTACACCTTC. The full variable domain, rest sourced from reference TRBV19 and TRBJ1-2, is DGGITQSPKYLFRKEGQNVTLSCEQNLNHDAMYWYRQDPGQGLRLIYYSQIVNDFQKGDIAEGYSVSREKKESFPLTVTSAQKNPTAFYLCASKNTQGFSSGYTFGSGTRLTVV.

A single count supports this clone. The V call is TRBV11-2, the J call TRBJ1-4; TRBD1 might be the D (5 bases). Germline values: CDR1 SGHAT, CDR2 FQNNGV. This CDR3 comprises 14 residues. The V gene lost 7 bases and the J gene lost 0 bases, with 9 bases spanning the gap. This chain's CDR3 is CASTDRSTNEKLFF. The CDR3 DNA follows: TGTGCCAGCACCGACAGATCAACTAATGAAAAACTGTTTTTT.

The chain recombines TRBV5-6 with TRBJ1-6; a possible D gene is TRBD1 (5 bases). The CDR3 contains 19 residues. Germline CDR1 SGHDT, CDR2 YYEEEE. Trimming left V 1 base short and J 4 bases short, with 21 bases between. CDR3 coding DNA: TGTGCCAGCAGCTTGTCGGCGGGCGGGGCACCCGTATATAATTCACCCCTCCACTTT. This sequence encodes CASSLSAGGAPVYNSPLHF.

This clone was counted a single time. The genes are TRBV5-1 and TRBJ2-2, with 9 bases aligning to TRBD1. This CDR3 is 15 amino acids long. The V gene's germline CDR1 is SGHRS and CDR2 YFSETQ. After removal of 4 bases from V and 4 bases from J, the junction contained 5 bases not matched to a gene. The CDR3 DNA is TGCGCCAGCAGCGGGGGACAGGGTCCCACCGGGGAGCTGTTTTTT. It translates to CASSGGQGPTGELFF.

The chain joins TRBV11-3 to TRBJ1-1; 7 nucleotides agree with TRBD1. The CDR3 has 13 amino acids. The V gene end was trimmed by 5 bases and the J gene end by 4 bases; junction bases not matched to a gene: 4. Germline V gives CDR1 SGHNT, CDR2 YENEEA. The CDR3 DNA reads as TGTGCCAGCAGCAGAGACAGGGTCACTGAAGCTTTCTTT. Its protein is CASSRDRVTEAFF.

The chain combines TRBV5-6 with TRBJ1-5, with TRBD1 as a possible D gene (6 bases). From germline, CDR1 is SGHDT and CDR2 YYEEEE. CDR3 length: 15 amino acids. The V and J ends lost 5 bases and 1 base respectively, with 13 bases between them. The CDR3 region has the DNA TGTGCCAGCAGTTCAGGGGCTGGGAGCAATCAGCCCCAGCATTTT. Its translation: CASSSGAGSNQPQHF.

This rearrangement joins TRBV7-2 to TRBJ2-5; TRBD1 agrees at 10 bases. V shed 6 bases, J shed 7 bases, and the junction held 14 bases outside the gene matches. The CDR3 contains 16 residues. CDR1 is SGHTA, CDR2 FQGNSA, per germline. CDR3 in amino acids: CASRRGTGDPEGTQYF. DNA for the CDR3: TGTGCCAGCAGACGAGGGACAGGGGACCCCGAGGGGACCCAGTACTTC.

This clone occurred once. The chain recombines TRBV25-1 with TRBJ1-4; possible D gene TRBD1, 5 bases. V lost 3 bases and J lost 9, with 11 bases in between. The CDR3 totals 13 residues. Germline values: CDR1 MGHDK, CDR2 SYGVNS. In DNA, the CDR3 is TGTGCCAGCAGTGACCAGGGATTGAAAAAACTGTTTTTT. Translated: CASSDQGLKKLFF. The full variable domain, completed using reference TRBV25-1 and TRBJ1-4, is EADIYQTPRYLVIGTGKKITLECSQTMGHDKMYWYQQDPGMELHLIHYSYGVNSTEKGDLSSESTVSRIRTEHFPLTLESARPSHTSQYLCASSDQGLKKLFFGSGTQLSVL.

The CDR3 DNA is TGCGCCAGCAGCCCGGGAGGGTGGTCTGGGGCCAACGTCCTGACTTTC. It codes for CASSPGGWSGANVLTF. The gene calls are TRBV5-1 and TRBJ2-6; 8 bases line up with TRBD2. The length of the CDR3 is 16 residues. Per germline, CDR1 SGHRS and CDR2 YFSETQ. V was clipped by 4 bases and J by 1 base; unmatched bases: 4.

The V and J genes are TRBV19 and TRBJ2-5, with D maybe TRBD2 (6 bases). The CDR3 loop spans 16 amino acids. V was trimmed by 3 bases and J by 1 base, leaving 15 bases between them. In germline, CDR1 is LNHDA, CDR2 SQIVND (reference sequence). The DNA for the CDR3 is TGTGCCAGTAGTATGGGCCCGGCGGGAATCCAAGAGACCCAGTACTTC. Translation: CASSMGPAGIQETQYF.

The rearrangement joins TRBV19 to TRBJ2-2; D is possibly TRBD2 (6 bases). The CDR3 length is 15 residues. V lost 3 bases to trimming and J lost 0 bases, with 8 bases between them. Per the germline V gene, CDR1 is LNHDA and CDR2 is SQIVND (reference sequence). CDR3 nucleotide sequence: TGTGCCAGTAGTATCGGGGGAACGAACACCGGGGAGCTGTTTTTT. Translating gives CASSIGGTNTGELFF.

The chain has TRBV5-4 and TRBJ2-3, with 14 positions matching TRBD2. Germline CDR1 and CDR2: SGHNT and YYREEE (reference sequence). CDR3 length: 17 residues. Losses at the gene ends were 0 bases for V and 6 bases for J; bases not matched to a gene: 6. Here the CDR3 DNA reads TGTGCCAGCAGCTTGGTACGACTAGCGGGGGGGCGTGATACGCAGTATTTT. Protein product: CASSLVRLAGGRDTQYF.

The chain recombines TRBV4-1 with TRBJ2-1, with D uncertain. The ends were cut back, 1 base at V and 7 bases at J, with 14 bases in the middle. The CDR3 is made up of 15 amino acids. The germline CDR1 and CDR2 sequences are MGHRA and YSYEKL. The CDR3 DNA reads as TGCGCCAGCAGCCAAGGGCTGGTAGTCGGGAATGAGCAGTTCTTC. Translation gives CASSQGLVVGNEQFF.

As to this clone: Additional DNA sequences in this sample encode the identical CDR3. The V and J genes are TRBV18 and TRBJ1-1; D not certain. Germline values: CDR1 KGHSH, CDR2 LQKENI. The CDR3 consists of 14 residues. V was shortened by 3 bases and J by 0 bases, with 8 bases between the two germline ends. The CDR3 region is CASSPSVMNTEAFF. CDR3 DNA: TGTGCCAGCTCACCGTCAGTGATGAACACTGAAGCTTTCTTT.

The chain combines TRBV24-1 with TRBJ2-2; D possibly corresponds to TRBD1 (5 bases). The CDR3 spans 14 residues. The V end lost 4 bases, the J end lost 3 bases, and 8 bases lay between the germline ends. Germline-derived CDR1 and CDR2 are KGHDR and SFDVKD. In DNA form, the CDR3 reads TGTGCCACCAGTGAGTCAGGGTACACCGGGGAGCTGTTTTTT. Protein sequence: CATSESGYTGELFF.

The V gene is TRBV3-1 (or the pseudogene TRBV3-2), the J gene TRBJ2-7; D may be TRBD1 (5 bases). CDR3 length: 12 amino acids. V lost 2 bases to trimming and J lost 4 bases, with 6 bases between them. Per the germline V gene, CDR1 is LGHDT and CDR2 is YNNKEL (reference sequence). CDR3 DNA sequence: TGTGCCAGCAGCCAACGACAGTACGAGCAGTACTTC. Residues: CASSQRQYEQYF.

The chain couples TRBV19 to TRBJ1-5, with D uncertain. The CDR3 is made up of 15 amino acids. Germline V gene sequence: CDR1 LNHDA, CDR2 SQIVND (reference sequence). V was clipped by 3 bases and J by 4 bases, with 13 bases between them. Written as DNA, the CDR3 is TGTGCCAGTAGTATCGTCACAGCTATTAATCAGCCCCAGCATTTT. This codes for CASSIVTAINQPQHF.